This record covers a single T cell receptor beta chain. The CDR3 has 13 amino acids. Germline V gives CDR1 MGHRA, CDR2 YSYEKL. Trimming cost V 6 bases and J 7 bases; bases outside gene matches: 9. The entry originates in a study of blood T cell repertoires in COVID-19. In the study's own analysis: Amplification of reference gene primers was used by the study to estimate nucleated cell counts. Assay used: immunoSEQ multiplex PCR; TCRdb lists only in-frame clones, some missing. The V and J calls and clone size come from that table; D and trimming were worked out from the DNA. The sample yields 130,000 or so clones, over 80% seen once.

Sequencing was done on a sample of PBMCs or T cells enriched from blood (not recorded which). The clonotype comes from a man aged 25-40 years who had recovered from COVID-19. This sequence joins TRBV4-1 and TRBJ2-7, with 7 bases identical to TRBD2. CDR3 loop: CASSHGTTGEQYF. Written as DNA, the CDR3 is TGCGCCAGCAGTCACGGGACTACCGGGGAGCAGTACTTC.